One T cell receptor beta chain is described in this entry. The sample is drawn from a study of shared clonotypes between healthy human individuals. Germline loops: CDR1 SGHRS, CDR2 YFSETQ. Trimming removed 1 base from V and 7 bases from J, with 14 bases in between. The CDR3 contains 15 residues. Tens of millions of PBMCs supplied genomic DNA for unsorted samples. Each subset's genomic DNA was split evenly across several immunoSEQ plates. The quantity of DNA used in unsorted PBMC replicate PCRs was approximately 320 ng, corresponding to tens of thousands of T cell genomes. Using immunoSEQ multiplex PCR, the repertoire was profiled, and TCRdb retains in-frame clones only, with some absent. This table holds about 490,000 clones, about 82% found once.

The sequence was collected from a woman between 40 and 50 years old in good health. Some clones in this sample may be carry-over from other donors' samples. The sample taken for sequencing was PBMCs. The chain is built from TRBV5-1 and TRBJ2-2, with D unresolved. CDR3 sequence reads: CASSLPTSRDGELFF. Written as DNA, the CDR3 is TGCGCCAGCAGCTTGCCCACTTCCAGAGACGGGGAGCTGTTTTTT.